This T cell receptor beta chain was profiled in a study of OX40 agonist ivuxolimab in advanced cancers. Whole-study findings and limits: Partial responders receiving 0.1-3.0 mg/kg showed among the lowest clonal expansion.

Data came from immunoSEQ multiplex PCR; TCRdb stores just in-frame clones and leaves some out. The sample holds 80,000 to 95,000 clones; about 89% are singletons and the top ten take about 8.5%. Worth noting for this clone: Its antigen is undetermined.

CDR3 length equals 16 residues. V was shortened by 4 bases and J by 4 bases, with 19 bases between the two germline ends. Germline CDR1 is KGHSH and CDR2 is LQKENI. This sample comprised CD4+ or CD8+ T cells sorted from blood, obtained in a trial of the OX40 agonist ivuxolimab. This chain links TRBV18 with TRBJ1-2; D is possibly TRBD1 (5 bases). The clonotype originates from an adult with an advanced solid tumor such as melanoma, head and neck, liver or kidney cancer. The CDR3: CASSRALGVGLYGYTF. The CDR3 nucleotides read TGTGCCAGCTCACGGGCCTTGGGGGTTGGCCTCTATGGCTACACCTTC.